The entry below describes one T cell receptor (beta chain). This entry comes from a study of T cells in localized non-small cell lung cancer. Using immunoSEQ multiplex PCR, the repertoire was profiled, and TCRdb retains in-frame clones only, with some absent. The data contain about 52,000 clones, around nine tenths of them singletons. Looked up from germline, CDR1 is SGHNT and CDR2 is YYREEE (reference sequence). After removal of 1 base from V and 5 bases from J, the junction contained 8 bases not matched to a gene. The CDR3 is made up of 16 amino acids. The V and J genes are TRBV5-4 and TRBJ2-3, with 9 bases identical to TRBD1. The TCR was taken from a female donor with stage II lung adenocarcinoma. The specimen comprised PBMCs, sampled before any cancer treatment. The CDR3: CASSLRRGQGIDTQYF. DNA for the CDR3: TGTGCCAGCAGCTTGCGCCGGGGACAGGGCATAGATACGCAGTATTTT.